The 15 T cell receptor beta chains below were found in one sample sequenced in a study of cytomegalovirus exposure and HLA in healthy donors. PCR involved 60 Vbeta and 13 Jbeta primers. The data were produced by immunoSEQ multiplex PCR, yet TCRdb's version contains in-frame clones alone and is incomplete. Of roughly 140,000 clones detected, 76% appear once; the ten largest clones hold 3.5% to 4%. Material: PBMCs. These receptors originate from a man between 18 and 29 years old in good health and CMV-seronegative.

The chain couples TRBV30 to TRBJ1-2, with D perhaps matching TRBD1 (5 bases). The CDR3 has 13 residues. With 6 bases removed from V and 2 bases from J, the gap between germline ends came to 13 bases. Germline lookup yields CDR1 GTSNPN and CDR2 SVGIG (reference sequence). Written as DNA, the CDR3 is TGTGCCTGCCGTCTGCGGGGGAACTATGGCTACACCTTC. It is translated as CACRLRGNYGYTF.

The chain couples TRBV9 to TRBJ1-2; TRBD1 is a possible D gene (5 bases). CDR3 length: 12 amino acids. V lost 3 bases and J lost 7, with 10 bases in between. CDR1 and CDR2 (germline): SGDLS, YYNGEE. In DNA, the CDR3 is TGTGCCAGCAGCGCTCGGGGGACTGGCTACACCTTC. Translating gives CASSARGTGYTF.

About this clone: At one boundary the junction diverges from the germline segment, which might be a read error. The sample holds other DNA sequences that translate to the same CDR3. CDR3 DNA sequence: TGTGCCAGCAGTTACTCCGCAGGGGTCGGAAACACTATATATTTT. It yields the protein CASSYSAGVGNTIYF. This rearrangement joins TRBV6-5 to TRBJ1-3; D perhaps matches TRBD1 (6 bases). The germline gives CDR1 MNHEY, CDR2 SVGAGI. The CDR3 runs 15 residues.

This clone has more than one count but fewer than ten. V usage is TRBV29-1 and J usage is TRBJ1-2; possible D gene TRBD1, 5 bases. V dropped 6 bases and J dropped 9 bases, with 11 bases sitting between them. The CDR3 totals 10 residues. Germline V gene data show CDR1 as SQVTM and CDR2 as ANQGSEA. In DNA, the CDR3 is TGCAGCGTCGAAACAGGCAGCTACACCTTC. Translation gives CSVETGSYTF. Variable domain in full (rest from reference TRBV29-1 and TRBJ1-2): SAVISQKPSRDICQRGTSLTIQCQVDSQVTMMFWYRQQPGQSLTLIATANQGSEATYESGFVIDKFPISRPNLTFSTLTVSNMSPEDSSIYLCSVETGSYTFGSGTRLTVV.

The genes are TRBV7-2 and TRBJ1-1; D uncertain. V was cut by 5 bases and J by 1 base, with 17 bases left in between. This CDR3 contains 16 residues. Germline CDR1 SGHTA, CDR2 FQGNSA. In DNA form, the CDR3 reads TGTGCCAGCAGCCGCGGGTGGGGAACAGCGAACACTGAAGCTTTCTTT. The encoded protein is CASSRGWGTANTEAFF.

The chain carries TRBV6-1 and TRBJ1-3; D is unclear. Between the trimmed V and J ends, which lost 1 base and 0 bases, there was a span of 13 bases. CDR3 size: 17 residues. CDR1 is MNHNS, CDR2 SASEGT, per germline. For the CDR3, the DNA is TGTGCCAGCAGTGAAGGATCTCACCCGAGCTCTGGAAACACCATATATTTT. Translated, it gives CASSEGSHPSSGNTIYF.

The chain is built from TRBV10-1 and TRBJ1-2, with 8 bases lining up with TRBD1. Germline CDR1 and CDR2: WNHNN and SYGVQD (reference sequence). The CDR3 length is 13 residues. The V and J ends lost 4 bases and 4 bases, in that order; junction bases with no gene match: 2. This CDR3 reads CASSGQGTYGYTF. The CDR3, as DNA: TGCGCCAGCAGTGGACAGGGGACCTATGGCTACACCTTC.

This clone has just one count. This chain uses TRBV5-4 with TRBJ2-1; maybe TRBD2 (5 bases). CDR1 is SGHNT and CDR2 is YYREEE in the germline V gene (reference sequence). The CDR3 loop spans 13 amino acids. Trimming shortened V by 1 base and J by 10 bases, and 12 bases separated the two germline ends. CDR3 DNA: TGTGCCAGCAGCTTGATTGAGGGTATGGAGCAGTTCTTC. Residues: CASSLIEGMEQFF. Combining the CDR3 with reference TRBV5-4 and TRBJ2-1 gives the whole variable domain ETGVTQSPTHLIKTRGQQVTLRCSSQSGHNTVSWYQQALGQGPQFIFQYYREEENGRGNFPPRFSGLQFPNYSSELNVNALELDDSALYLCASSLIEGMEQFFGPGTRLTVL.

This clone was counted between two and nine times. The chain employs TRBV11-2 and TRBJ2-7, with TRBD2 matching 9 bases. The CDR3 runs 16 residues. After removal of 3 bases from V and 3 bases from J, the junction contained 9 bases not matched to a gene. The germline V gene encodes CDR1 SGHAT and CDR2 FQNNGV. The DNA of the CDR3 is TGTGCCAGCAGCTTTCCCGCGGGAGGGCTCTACTACGAGCAGTACTTC. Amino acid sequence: CASSFPAGGLYYEQYF.

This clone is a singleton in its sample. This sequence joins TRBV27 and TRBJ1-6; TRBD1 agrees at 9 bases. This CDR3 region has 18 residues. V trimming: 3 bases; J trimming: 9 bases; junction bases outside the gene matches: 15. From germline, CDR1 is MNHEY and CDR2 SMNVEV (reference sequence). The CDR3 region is CASSFRDRGSRRGSPLHF. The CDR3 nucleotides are TGTGCCAGCAGTTTTCGTGACAGGGGGTCACGCAGGGGTTCACCCCTCCACTTT.

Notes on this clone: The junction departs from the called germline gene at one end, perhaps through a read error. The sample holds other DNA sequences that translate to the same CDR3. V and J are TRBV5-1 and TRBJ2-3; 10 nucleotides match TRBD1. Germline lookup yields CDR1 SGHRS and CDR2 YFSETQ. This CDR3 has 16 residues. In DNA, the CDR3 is TGCGCCAGCAGCCTAAACCGGGACAGGGGTGCAGACACGCAGTATTTT. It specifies CASSLNRDRGADTQYF.

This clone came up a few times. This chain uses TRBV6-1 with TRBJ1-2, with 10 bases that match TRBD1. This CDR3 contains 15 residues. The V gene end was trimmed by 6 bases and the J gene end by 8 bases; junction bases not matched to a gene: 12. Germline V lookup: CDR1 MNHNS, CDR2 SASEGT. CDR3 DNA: TGTGCCAGCAGCCCCCTGGGGACAGGGGTCGGAGGCTACACCTTC. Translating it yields CASSPLGTGVGGYTF.

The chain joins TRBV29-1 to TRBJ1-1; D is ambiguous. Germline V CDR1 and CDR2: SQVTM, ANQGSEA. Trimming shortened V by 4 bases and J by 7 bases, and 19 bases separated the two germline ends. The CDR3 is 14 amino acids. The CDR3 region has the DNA TGCAGCGTTGGTCCATTAGTCTCCCTATTTGAAGCTTTCTTT. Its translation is CSVGPLVSLFEAFF.

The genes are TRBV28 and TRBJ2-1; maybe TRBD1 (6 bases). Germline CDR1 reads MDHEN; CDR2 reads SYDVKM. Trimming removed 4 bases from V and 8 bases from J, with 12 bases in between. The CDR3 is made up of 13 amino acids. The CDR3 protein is CASSWAGADEQFF. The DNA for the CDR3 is TGTGCCAGCAGTTGGGCAGGGGCTGATGAGCAGTTCTTC.

The CDR3 sequence is CSVRQGAETQYF. The CDR3 nucleotides read TGCAGCGTGAGACAGGGGGCGGAGACCCAGTACTTC. The V and J genes are TRBV29-1 and TRBJ2-5, with TRBD1 matching over 10 bases. The V gene end was trimmed by 6 bases and the J gene end by 5 bases; junction bases not matched to a gene: 3. The CDR3 loop spans 12 amino acids. Per the germline V gene, CDR1 is SQVTM and CDR2 is ANQGSEA.